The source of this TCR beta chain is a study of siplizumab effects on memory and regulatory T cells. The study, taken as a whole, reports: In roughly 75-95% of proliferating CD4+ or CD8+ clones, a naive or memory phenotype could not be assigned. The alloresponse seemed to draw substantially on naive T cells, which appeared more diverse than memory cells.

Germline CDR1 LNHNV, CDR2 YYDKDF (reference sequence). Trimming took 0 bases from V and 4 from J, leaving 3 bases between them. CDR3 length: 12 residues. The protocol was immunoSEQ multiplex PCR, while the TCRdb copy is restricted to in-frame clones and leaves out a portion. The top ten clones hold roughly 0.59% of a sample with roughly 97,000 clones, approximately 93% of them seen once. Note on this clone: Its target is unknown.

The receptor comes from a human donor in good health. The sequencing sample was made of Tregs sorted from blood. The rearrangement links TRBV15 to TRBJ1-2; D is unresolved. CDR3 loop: CATSREGYGYTF. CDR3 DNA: TGTGCCACCAGCAGAGAGGGCTATGGCTACACCTTC.